The clone carrying this T cell receptor beta chain occurred once. This specimen belongs to a study of blood T cell repertoires in COVID-19. Background on the study: Spain, Italy and the United States supplied samples that represented acute and convalescent COVID-19. The analysed material was cDNA or gDNA that came from T cells, B-cell-depleted T cells, or PBMCs.

The CDR3 sequence is 16 residues long. V gave up 4 bases and J gave up 1 base; unmatched junction bases: 10. Germline lookup yields CDR1 SGHKS and CDR2 YYEKEE (reference sequence). As originally analysed: Estimation of nucleated cell counts relied on the amplification of reference gene primers. The method was immunoSEQ multiplex PCR; TCRdb's version includes in-frame clones alone and lacks a portion of them. V, J and clone size are taken as reported in that table, and D and trimming were inferred from the DNA itself. Counted here are about 210,000 clones, almost 85% occurring once; the ten biggest clones make up approximately 8%.

Sequencing input: peripheral blood. This sequence joins TRBV5-5 and TRBJ2-5; 7 bases are a match to TRBD2. The origin of this receptor is a woman between 50 and 59 years old with active or convalescent COVID-19. CDR3: CASSTPTGGIQETQYF. The CDR3 DNA follows: TGTGCCAGCAGCACCCCCACCGGGGGGATCCAAGAGACCCAGTACTTC. Looking up the rest from reference TRBV5-5 and TRBJ2-5 gives the full variable domain: DAGVTQSPTHLIKTRGQQVTLRCSPISGHKSVSWYQQVLGQGPQFIFQYYEKEERGRGNFPDRFSARQFPNYSSELNVNALLLGDSALYLCASSTPTGGIQETQYFGPGTRLLVL.